The T cell receptor beta chain described here comes from a study of cytomegalovirus exposure and HLA in healthy donors. Whole-study results and caveats: TCR beta chains numbering approximately 150 were designated cytomegalovirus-associated. For TCR beta chains, V- and J-gene trimming was later linked to a missense DCLRE1C variant. Association with HLA alleles at 0.05 false discovery rate was found for roughly 17,000 TCR beta sequences in a later analysis.

CDR3 length equals 14 residues. In germline, CDR1 is MNHNS, CDR2 SASEGT. V was shortened by 4 bases and J by 2 bases, with 11 bases between the two germline ends. A remark on this clone: Its specificity is not known.

With 60 Vbeta and 13 Jbeta primers, the PCR was carried out. Measured with immunoSEQ multiplex PCR; TCRdb has only the in-frame clones, and not every one. The sample holds 150,000 to 250,000 clones, around 86% seen once. Sequences were obtained from PBMCs. The chain joins TRBV6-1 to TRBJ1-2; possibly TRBD1 for D (6 bases). This receptor was obtained from a woman aged 45-65 years in good health and CMV-seropositive. CDR3 protein: CASSGRTANYGYTF. In DNA form, the CDR3 reads TGTGCCAGCAGTGGACGGACAGCCAACTATGGCTACACCTTC.